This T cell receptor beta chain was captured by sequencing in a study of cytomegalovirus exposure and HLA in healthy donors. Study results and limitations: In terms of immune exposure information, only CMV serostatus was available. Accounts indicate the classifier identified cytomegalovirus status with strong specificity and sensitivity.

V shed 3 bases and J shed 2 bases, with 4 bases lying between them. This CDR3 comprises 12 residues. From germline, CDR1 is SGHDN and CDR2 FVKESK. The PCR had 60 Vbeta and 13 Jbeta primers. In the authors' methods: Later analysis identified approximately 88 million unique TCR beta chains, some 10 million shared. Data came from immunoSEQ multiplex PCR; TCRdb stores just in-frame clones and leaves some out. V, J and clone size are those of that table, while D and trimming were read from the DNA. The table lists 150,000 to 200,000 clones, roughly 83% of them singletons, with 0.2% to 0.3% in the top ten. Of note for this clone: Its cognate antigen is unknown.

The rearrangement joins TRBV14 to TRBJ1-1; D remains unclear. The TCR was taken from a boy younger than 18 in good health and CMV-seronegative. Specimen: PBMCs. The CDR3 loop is CASSQTNTEAFF. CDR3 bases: TGTGCCAGCAGCCAGACTAACACTGAAGCTTTCTTT.